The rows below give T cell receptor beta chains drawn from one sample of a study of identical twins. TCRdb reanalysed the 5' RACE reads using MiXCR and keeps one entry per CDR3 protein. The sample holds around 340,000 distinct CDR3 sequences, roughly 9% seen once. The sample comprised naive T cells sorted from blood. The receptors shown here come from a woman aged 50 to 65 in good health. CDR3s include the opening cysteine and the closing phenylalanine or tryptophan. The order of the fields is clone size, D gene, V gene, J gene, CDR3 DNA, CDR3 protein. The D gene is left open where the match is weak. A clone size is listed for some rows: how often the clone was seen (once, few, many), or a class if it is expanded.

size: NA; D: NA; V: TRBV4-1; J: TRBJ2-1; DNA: TGCGCCAGCAGCCAAGATATAACTAGACGCCTAGGCAATGAGCAGTTCTTC; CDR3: CASSQDITRRLGNEQFF
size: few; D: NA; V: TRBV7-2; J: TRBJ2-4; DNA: TGTGCCAGCAGCTTAATCCCGGGGACCTTGTGGATTCAGTACTTC; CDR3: CASSLIPGTLWIQYF
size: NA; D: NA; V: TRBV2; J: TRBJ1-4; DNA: TGTGCCAGCAGTGGGATAACCGATGAAAAACTGTTTTTT; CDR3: CASSGITDEKLFF
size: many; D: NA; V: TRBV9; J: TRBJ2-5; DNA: TGTGCCAGCAGCGCTGGGACCACGAACCAAGAGACCCAGTACTTC; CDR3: CASSAGTTNQETQYF
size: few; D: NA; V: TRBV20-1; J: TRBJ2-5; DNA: TGCAGTGCACAGGGGAGGGGGGGAGAGACCCAGTACTTC; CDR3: CSAQGRGGETQYF
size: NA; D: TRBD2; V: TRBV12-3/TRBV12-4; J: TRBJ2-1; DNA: TGTGCCAGCAGTGGTAGCGGGGGATACAATGAGCAGTTCTTC; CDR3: CASSGSGGYNEQFF
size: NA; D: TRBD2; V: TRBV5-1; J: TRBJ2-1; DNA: TGCGCCAGCAGCTTCGGAACTAGCGGGAGGTCGGAGCAGTTCTTC; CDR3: CASSFGTSGRSEQFF
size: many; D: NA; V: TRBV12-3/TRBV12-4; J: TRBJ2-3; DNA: TGTGCCAGCAGGGAGTCGGTGCGGAGTAGGTCAGATACGCAGTATTTT; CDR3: CASRESVRSRSDTQYF
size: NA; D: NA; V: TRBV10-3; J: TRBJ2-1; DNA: TGTGCCATCATCTCCGACCCGAGCTCCTACAATGAGCAGTTCTTC; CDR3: CAIISDPSSYNEQFF
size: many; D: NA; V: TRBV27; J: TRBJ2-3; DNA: TGTGCCAGCGGACCGGTTAACACAGATACGCAGTATTTT; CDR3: CASGPVNTDTQYF
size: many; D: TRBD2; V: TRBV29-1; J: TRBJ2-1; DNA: TGCAGCGTTTACGGGACTAGCGGGAGCAGTCTGAGGGATGAGCAGTTCTTC; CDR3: CSVYGTSGSSLRDEQFF
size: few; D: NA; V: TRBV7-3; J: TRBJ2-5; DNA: TGTGCCAGCAGCTGGACAGTGCAAGAGACCCAGTACTTC; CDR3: CASSWTVQETQYF
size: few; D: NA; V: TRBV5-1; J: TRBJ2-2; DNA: TGCGCCAGCAGCTTGGACAAATCCGGGGAGCTGTTTTTT; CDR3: CASSLDKSGELFF
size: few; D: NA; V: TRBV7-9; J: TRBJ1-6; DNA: TGTGCCAGCTCTCTTGGACCGGGAAGGACCCTCCACTTT; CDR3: CASSLGPGRTLHF
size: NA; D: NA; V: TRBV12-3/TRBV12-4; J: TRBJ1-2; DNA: TGTGCCAGCAGTTTGTCATGGCAGGGGCATGGCTACACCTTC; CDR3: CASSLSWQGHGYTF
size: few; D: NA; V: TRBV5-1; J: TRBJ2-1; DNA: TGCGCCAGCAGCTTGGCCCGGGAAGCCCACAATGAGCAGTTCTTC; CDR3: CASSLAREAHNEQFF
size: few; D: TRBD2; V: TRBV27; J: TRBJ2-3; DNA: TGTGCCAGCAGTTCGTTAGCGGGAGGGTGGGCAGATACGCAGTATTTT; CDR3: CASSSLAGGWADTQYF
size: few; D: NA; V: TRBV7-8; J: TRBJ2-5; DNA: TGTGCCAGCAGCTGGGACTTTCAAGAGACCCAGTACTTC; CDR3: CASSWDFQETQYF
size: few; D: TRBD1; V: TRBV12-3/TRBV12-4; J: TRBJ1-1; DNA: TGTGCCAGCACGCGGGACAGACAGAACACTGAAGCTTTCTTT; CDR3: CASTRDRQNTEAFF
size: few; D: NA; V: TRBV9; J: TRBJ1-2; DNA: TGTGCCAGCAGCGCTGGACATGTCGGCTACACCTTC; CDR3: CASSAGHVGYTF
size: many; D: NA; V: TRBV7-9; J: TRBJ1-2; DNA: TGTGCCAGCAGCTCAAGACAGGCCTATGGCTACACCTTC; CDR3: CASSSRQAYGYTF
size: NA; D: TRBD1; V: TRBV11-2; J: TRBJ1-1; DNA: TGTGCCAGCAGCTTAGTAGGGCAGGGGGGCTTTAACACTGAAGCTTTCTTT; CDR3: CASSLVGQGGFNTEAFF
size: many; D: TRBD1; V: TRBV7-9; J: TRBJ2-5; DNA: TGTGCCAGCAGCGTCCGGGACAGGAGCCAAGAGACCCAGTACTTC; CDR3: CASSVRDRSQETQYF
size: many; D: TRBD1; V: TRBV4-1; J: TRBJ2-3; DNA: TGCGCCAGCAGCCACCCAATAGAAGGGGGCACGCAGTATTTT; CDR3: CASSHPIEGGTQYF
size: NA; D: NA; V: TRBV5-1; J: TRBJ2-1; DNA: TGCGCCAGCAGCTTCGGGCCCGAGTGGAATGAGCAGTTCTTC; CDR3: CASSFGPEWNEQFF
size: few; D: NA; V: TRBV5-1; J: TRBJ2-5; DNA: TGCGCCAGCAGCTTGCGAGACAGTAAAGAGACCCAGTACTTC; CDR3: CASSLRDSKETQYF
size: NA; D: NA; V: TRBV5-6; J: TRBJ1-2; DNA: TGTGCCAGCAGCTTGGTGGGAACTCACAGGATCAATGGCTACACCTTC; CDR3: CASSLVGTHRINGYTF
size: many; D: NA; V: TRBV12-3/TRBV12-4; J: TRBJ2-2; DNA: TGTGCCAGCAGTTTTCTGGGGGCCGGGGAGCTGTTTTTT; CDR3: CASSFLGAGELFF
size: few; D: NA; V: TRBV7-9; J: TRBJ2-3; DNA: TGTGCCAGCAGCTTAAGTACGGGAGTCGGGCCAGATACGCAGTATTTT; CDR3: CASSLSTGVGPDTQYF
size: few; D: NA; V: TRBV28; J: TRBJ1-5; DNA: TGTGCCAGCAGTTCTTTGTATAGCAATCAGCCCCAGCATTTT; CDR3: CASSSLYSNQPQHF
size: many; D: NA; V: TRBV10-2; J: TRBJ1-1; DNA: TGCGCCAGCAGGTTCCGGTCGGGTACTGAAGCTTTCTTT; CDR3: CASRFRSGTEAFF
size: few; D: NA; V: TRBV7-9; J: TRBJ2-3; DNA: TGTGCCAGCAGCTCCCCCCGCGGACGACATACGCAGTATTTT; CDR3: CASSSPRGRHTQYF
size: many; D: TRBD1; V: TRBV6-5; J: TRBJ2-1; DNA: TGTGCCAGCGGGACAGTGAATACCAATGAGCAGTTCTTC; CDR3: CASGTVNTNEQFF
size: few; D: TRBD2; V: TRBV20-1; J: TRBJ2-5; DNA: TGCAGTGCCAAAAAGGGACTAGCGGGATTATCGGAGACCCAGTACTTC; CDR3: CSAKKGLAGLSETQYF
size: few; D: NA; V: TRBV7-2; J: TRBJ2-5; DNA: TGTGCCAGCAGCTTCTCAGCCCAGCAGACCCAGTACTTC; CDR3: CASSFSAQQTQYF
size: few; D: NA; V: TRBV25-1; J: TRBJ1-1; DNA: TGTGCCAGCAGGAGGGACGGCCGGAACACTGAAGCTTTCTTT; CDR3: CASRRDGRNTEAFF
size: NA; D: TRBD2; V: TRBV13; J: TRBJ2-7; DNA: TGTGCCAGCAGTCAACCTAGCGGAGAGCAGTACTTC; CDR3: CASSQPSGEQYF
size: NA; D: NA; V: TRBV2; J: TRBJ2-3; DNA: TGTGCCAGTCTAGTAGAGACGCAGTATTTT; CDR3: CASLVETQYF
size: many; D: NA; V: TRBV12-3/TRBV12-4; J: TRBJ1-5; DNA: TGTGCCAGCAGTCTCGAAGGGATCAGCCCCCAGCATTTT; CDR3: CASSLEGISPQHF